These 28 T cell receptor beta chains were all obtained from the same sample, sequenced in a study of blood T cell repertoires in COVID-19. The table came from immunoSEQ multiplex PCR; TCRdb's copy has only in-frame clones and leaves some out. The sample holds roughly 380,000 clones, roughly 86% seen once. The sample consisted of peripheral blood. The source is a human donor with acute or convalescent COVID-19. The donor label of this sample is uncertain.

V is TRBV18 and J is TRBJ2-2, with TRBD1 matching over 10 bases. J gave up 6 bases and V 2 bases, and 3 bases lay outside the gene matches. There are 15 residues in the CDR3. Germline assignment: CDR1 KGHSH and CDR2 LQKENI. CDR3: CASSPRGQGAGELFF. CDR3 nucleotides: TGTGCCAGCTCACCAAGAGGACAGGGGGCCGGGGAGCTGTTTTTT.

The chain has TRBV21-1 and TRBJ2-7; the tabulated D call, TRBD2, remains unverified against the DNA. TRBV21-1 is described as a pseudogene. The CDR3 runs 16 residues. In nucleotides, the CDR3 is TGTGCCATCCCGACAGACTCTAGCGGGAGGTACTACGAGCAGTACTTC. It encodes CAIPTDSSGRYYEQYF.

Here the CDR3 reads CASSLAGGTGGEQYF. In DNA, the CDR3 is TGCGCCAGCAGCTTGGCCGGAGGGACCGGTGGCGAGCAGTACTTC. V and J are TRBV5-1 and TRBJ2-7, with a weak D call TRBD2 (6 bases). Between the trimmed V and J ends, which lost 0 bases and 6 bases, there was a span of 16 bases. This CDR3 has 15 residues. Per the germline V gene, CDR1 is SGHRS and CDR2 is YFSETQ.

The chain carries TRBV28 and TRBJ2-2; 10 nucleotides align to TRBD2. This CDR3 is built from 13 residues. Germline V lookup: CDR1 MDHEN, CDR2 SYDVKM. With V trimmed by 8 bases and J by 5 bases, 2 bases remained unmatched. This chain's CDR3 is CASQTSGTGELFF. The CDR3 bases are TGTGCCAGCCAGACTAGCGGGACCGGGGAGCTGTTTTTT.

The rearrangement links TRBV13 to TRBJ2-5; 13 positions agree with TRBD2. The CDR3 runs to 16 residues. Germline values: CDR1 PRHDT, CDR2 FYEKMQ (reference sequence). V lost 4 bases to trimming and J lost 2 bases; unmatched junction nucleotides: 4. The CDR3, as DNA: TGTGCCAGCAGCTCGGGACTAGCGGGGAGACAAGAGACCCAGTACTTC. It is translated as CASSSGLAGRQETQYF. Full variable domain (outside the CDR3, taken from reference TRBV13 and TRBJ2-5): AAGVIQSPRHLIKEKRETATLKCYPIPRHDTVYWYQQGPGQDPQFLISFYEKMQSDKGSIPDRFSAQQFSDYHSELNMSSLELGDSALYFCASSSGLAGRQETQYFGPGTRLLVL.

This clone showed up just a few times. The V and J genes are TRBV18 and TRBJ1-1, with 7 positions matching TRBD1. The V gene's germline CDR1 is KGHSH and CDR2 LQKENI. The CDR3 spans 14 residues. V dropped 4 bases and J dropped 2; count of bases not matched to a gene: 4. The CDR3 coding sequence is TGTGCCAGCTCACGGGACAGCCGCAACACTGAAGCTTTCTTT. It codes for CASSRDSRNTEAFF.

As regards this clone: The same CDR3 is also encoded by other DNA sequences in this sample. The chain employs TRBV7-6 and TRBJ2-7, with 7 bases lining up with TRBD2. V was pared by 1 base and J by 1 base, with 1 base of the junction left unmatched. The germline V gene has CDR1 SGHVS and CDR2 FNYEAQ. The CDR3 spans 14 residues. The CDR3 DNA sequence: TGTGCCAGCAGCTTAGAGCGGGGTTCCTACGAGCAGTACTTC. The encoded protein is CASSLERGSYEQYF.

Only a few counts were recorded for this clone. The chain employs TRBV2 and TRBJ1-5; D is possibly TRBD1 (6 bases). Trimming cost V 2 bases and J 4 bases, with 12 bases left between them. The germline CDR1 and CDR2 sequences are SNHLY and FYNNEI. This CDR3 has 15 amino acids. The CDR3 loop reads CASSEWGRSNQPQHF. CDR3 DNA sequence: TGTGCCAGCAGTGAATGGGGGCGGTCGAATCAGCCCCAGCATTTT. Full variable domain (outside the CDR3, taken from reference TRBV2 and TRBJ1-5): EPEVTQTPSHQVTQMGQEVILRCVPISNHLYFYWYRQILGQKVEFLVSFYNNEISEKSEIFDDQFSVERPDGSNFTLKIRSTKLEDSAMYFCASSEWGRSNQPQHFGDGTRLSIL.

The chain carries TRBV6-2 or TRBV6-3 and TRBJ1-1; 8 bases line up with TRBD1. The CDR3 spans 18 residues. V was clipped by 0 bases and J by 1 base; unmatched bases: 10. The germline V gene encodes CDR1 MNHEY and CDR2 SVGEGT. The CDR3 sequence: CASSYSKGQEYGNTEAFF. Here the CDR3 DNA reads TGTGCCAGCAGTTACTCGAAGGGACAGGAGTACGGGAACACTGAAGCTTTCTTT.

The chain links TRBV4-1 to TRBJ1-6; 12 nucleotides agree with TRBD1. Looked up from germline, CDR1 is MGHRA and CDR2 is YSYEKL. V was clipped by 4 bases and J by 7 bases; unmatched bases: 5. The CDR3 loop spans 16 amino acids. Here the CDR3 DNA reads TGCGCCAGCAGCCGCCAGGGACAGGGGGCGAATTCACCCCTCCACTTT. Translation gives CASSRQGQGANSPLHF.

This clone was recorded once. This rearrangement joins TRBV15 to TRBJ1-2; 7 nucleotides line up with TRBD1. CDR1 and CDR2 (germline): LNHNV, YYDKDF (reference sequence). J was trimmed by 2 bases and V by 5 bases; bases with no gene match: 8. The CDR3 sequence is 15 residues long. The CDR3 DNA sequence: TGTGCCACCAGCCCAAGACAGGGAAGGAACTATGGCTACACCTTC. Its translation is CATSPRQGRNYGYTF. Looking up the rest from reference TRBV15 and TRBJ1-2 gives the full variable domain: DAMVIQNPRYQVTQFGKPVTLSCSQTLNHNVMYWYQQKSSQAPKLLFHYYDKDFNNEADTPDNFQSRRPNTSFCFLDIRSPGLGDTAMYLCATSPRQGRNYGYTFGSGTRLTVV.

This chain joins TRBV7-2 and TRBJ1-2, with 7 nucleotides matching TRBD1. CDR1 and CDR2 (germline): SGHTA, FQGNSA. The CDR3 sequence is 14 residues long. With V trimmed by 5 bases and J by 7 bases, 10 bases remained unmatched. The CDR3 coding sequence is TGTGCCAGCAGCCCAAGGGCTACAGGGGTTGGCTACACCTTC. Encoded protein: CASSPRATGVGYTF.

The chain combines TRBV11-2 with TRBJ1-2; a weak D match, TRBD1 (5 bases). The CDR3 runs to 14 residues. V lost 0 bases to trimming and J lost 4 bases, with 9 bases between them. Germline values: CDR1 SGHAT, CDR2 FQNNGV. The DNA for the CDR3 is TGTGCCAGCAGCTTAGACCCGACAGTCTATGGCTACACCTTC. Amino acid sequence: CASSLDPTVYGYTF.

This chain uses TRBV30 with TRBJ1-2; D remains unclear. V lost 2 bases, J lost 4 bases, and 8 bases lay in between. Germline assignment: CDR1 GTSNPN and CDR2 SVGIG (reference sequence). CDR3 size: 12 residues. CDR3 DNA sequence: TGTGCCTGGAGTCACCTAGGCTATGGCTACACCTTC. Protein sequence: CAWSHLGYGYTF.

This chain connects TRBV6-1 to TRBJ1-2; TRBD1 matches at 7 bases. The CDR3 totals 13 residues. The junction had 5 bases not matched to a gene; V was cut back by 2 bases and J by 8 bases. Germline V gives CDR1 MNHNS, CDR2 SASEGT. This chain's CDR3 is CASSELTGTGYTF. DNA for the CDR3: TGTGCCAGCAGTGAACTGACAGGGACCGGCTACACCTTC.

This chain joins TRBV7-9 and TRBJ2-1; tentative D call: TRBD1 (7 bases). V lost 4 bases and J lost 6, with 19 bases in between. Germline CDR1 reads SEHNR; CDR2 reads FQNEAQ (reference sequence). The CDR3 is 16 residues long. The CDR3 DNA reads as TGTGCCAGCAGCTCCCGCGGGACAGCGAGGGGCAATGAGCAGTTCTTC. It encodes CASSSRGTARGNEQFF.

The chain employs TRBV28 and TRBJ2-3; 8 nucleotides match TRBD1. Germline lookup yields CDR1 MDHEN and CDR2 SYDVKM. V was pared by 3 bases and J by 2 bases, with 4 bases of the junction left unmatched. This CDR3 has 15 residues. The CDR3, as DNA: TGTGCCAGCAGTTTTTGGGGACAGGTCACAGATACGCAGTATTTT. This sequence encodes CASSFWGQVTDTQYF.

The chain joins TRBV18 to TRBJ1-1; 7 nucleotides agree with TRBD1. V was pared by 4 bases and J by 8 bases, with 7 bases of the junction left unmatched. The CDR3 is 13 amino acids. Germline V lookup: CDR1 KGHSH, CDR2 LQKENI. The CDR3 reads CASSQSRDREAFF. In nucleotides, the CDR3 is TGTGCCAGCTCACAGAGCCGGGACAGAGAAGCTTTCTTT.

This chain joins TRBV2 and TRBJ1-6; D unresolved. CDR1 and CDR2 (germline): SNHLY, FYNNEI. This CDR3 contains 12 residues. The germline V and J ends were trimmed by 3 bases and 10 bases, with 7 bases remaining between them. In DNA form, the CDR3 reads TGTGCCAGCAGTGATTATCCCTCACCCCTCCACTTT. It encodes CASSDYPSPLHF. The complete variable domain, with remaining parts taken from reference TRBV2 and TRBJ1-6, reads EPEVTQTPSHQVTQMGQEVILRCVPISNHLYFYWYRQILGQKVEFLVSFYNNEISEKSEIFDDQFSVERPDGSNFTLKIRSTKLEDSAMYFCASSDYPSPLHFGNGTRLTVT.

J is TRBJ2-1 and V is TRBV7-9; 7 bases map to TRBD1. The length of the CDR3 is 16 residues. The V and J ends lost 4 bases and 7 bases, in that order; junction bases with no gene match: 13. Germline assignment: CDR1 SEHNR and CDR2 FQNEAQ (reference sequence). CDR3 protein: CASSSSRTGLRNEQFF. Here the CDR3 DNA reads TGTGCCAGCAGCTCTAGTCGGACAGGTCTTCGAAATGAGCAGTTCTTC.

This chain uses TRBV3-1 (or the pseudogene TRBV3-2) with TRBJ2-1; 8 nucleotides line up with TRBD2. The CDR3 length is 16 residues. The germline V gene encodes CDR1 LGHDT and CDR2 YNNKEL (reference sequence). Trimming took 5 bases from V and 4 from J; bases not matched to a gene: 10. CDR3 sequence: CASSSRGSGTYNEQFF. CDR3 coding DNA: TGTGCCAGCAGCTCCCGAGGTAGCGGGACTTACAATGAGCAGTTCTTC.

The V and J genes are TRBV5-1 and TRBJ1-4, with a tentative D call TRBD1 (6 bases). Germline CDR1 and CDR2: SGHRS and YFSETQ. This CDR3 has 15 residues. V was cut by 4 bases and J by 5 bases, with 15 bases left in between. The CDR3 DNA reads TGCGCCAGCAGCCCCCACACAGGGTCGAATGAAAAACTGTTTTTT. Protein sequence: CASSPHTGSNEKLFF.

This clone was picked up a small number of times. The gene calls are TRBV4-2 and TRBJ1-6, with 8 bases lining up with TRBD1. CDR3 length: 17 residues. The V gene end was trimmed by 3 bases and the J gene end by 6 bases; junction bases not matched to a gene: 10. Germline V gives CDR1 LGHNA, CDR2 YNFKEQ. The CDR3 DNA reads TGTGCCAGCAGCCATGATGGACAGGGACGGTTTAATTCACCCCTCCACTTT. Its translation is CASSHDGQGRFNSPLHF.

The V and J genes are TRBV12-3 or TRBV12-4 and TRBJ1-6, with unresolved D. The CDR3 spans 13 residues. V was shortened by 1 base and J by 7 bases, with 5 bases between the two germline ends. The CDR3 protein is CASSLVRNSPLHF. The CDR3 nucleotides are TGTGCCAGCAGTTTAGTACGGAATTCACCCCTCCACTTT.

This chain links TRBV11-2 with TRBJ2-1; 12 nucleotides agree with TRBD2. CDR1 and CDR2 from the germline V gene are SGHAT and FQNNGV. The J segment lost 6 bases and the V segment lost 6 bases, leaving 3 bases of the junction unmatched. The CDR3 is 14 amino acids. The CDR3 DNA is TGTGCCAGCAGACCTAGCGGGAGGGCCAATGAGCAGTTCTTC. It specifies CASRPSGRANEQFF.

The chain couples TRBV11-2 to TRBJ1-1; D not resolved. In germline, CDR1 is SGHAT, CDR2 FQNNGV. V lost 3 bases and J lost 7, with 12 bases in between. The CDR3 totals 13 residues. The CDR3 coding sequence is TGTGCCAGCAGCTTCTCCATCGGAGGTGAAGCTTTCTTT. This encodes CASSFSIGGEAFF. Drawing the rest from reference TRBV11-2 and TRBJ1-1, the complete variable domain is EAGVAQSPRYKIIEKRQSVAFWCNPISGHATLYWYQQILGQGPKLLIQFQNNGVVDDSQLPKDRFSAERLKGVDSTLKIQPAKLEDSAVYLCASSFSIGGEAFFGQGTRLTVV.

This clone appeared once. This chain joins TRBV19 and TRBJ1-6; D possibly corresponds to TRBD1 (5 bases). There are 13 residues in the CDR3. From germline, CDR1 is LNHDA and CDR2 SQIVND (reference sequence). The CDR3 loop reads CVGHKIYNSPLHF. The CDR3 DNA is TGTGTCGGACACAAAATTTATAATTCACCCCTCCACTTT.

The gene calls are TRBV28 and TRBJ2-5, with 8 bases identical to TRBD1. V shed 6 bases, J shed 7 bases, and the junction held 16 bases outside the gene matches. The CDR3 runs to 16 residues. Germline lookup yields CDR1 MDHEN and CDR2 SYDVKM. The CDR3 loop is CASSAGSQGALRTQYF. Written as DNA, the CDR3 is TGTGCCAGCAGCGCGGGATCCCAGGGGGCTCTGAGGACCCAGTACTTC.